This TCR beta chain was sequenced in a study of CD8 T cells in ankylosing spondylitis. TCRdb independently ran MiXCR on the 5' RACE reads; one entry per CDR3 protein. The sample shows approximately 400,000 distinct CDR3 sequences, 15% to 20% of them seen only once. About this clonotype: Its antigen is still unknown.

Findings of the study overall: Several highly homologous variants made up a TCR beta motif that seemed to typify ankylosing spondylitis blood.

V was pared by 0 bases and J by 2 bases, with 11 bases between. CDR1 SGHTA and CDR2 FQGTGA come from the germline V gene. There are 15 residues in the CDR3. Sequencing used blood, either unsorted or a sorted T cell fraction (not recorded which). The rearrangement links TRBV7-3 to TRBJ2-7, with D possibly TRBD2 on 5 matching bases. The source of this sequence is a male donor with ankylosing spondylitis. CDR3 region: CASSLTPGNTYEQYF. DNA for the CDR3: TGTGCCAGCAGCTTAACCCCCGGGAACACCTACGAGCAGTACTTC.